The sequence of this T cell receptor (beta chain) was determined in a study of shared clonotypes between healthy human individuals. Study information: CD4 naive cells filled three plates per donor, CD4 memory three, CD8 naive two and CD8 memory one.

Study-level findings and limits: The low donor count limited represented genetic and exposure-history diversity. Clonotype sharing across donors was expected to vary with sequencing depth.

Donors comprised healthy HIV-negative adults lacking recent acute infections or vaccinations. CDR1 and CDR2 (germline): SGHNT, YYREEE (reference sequence). With V trimmed by 0 bases and J by 5 bases, 5 bases remained unmatched. There are 15 residues in the CDR3. For this clone: As yet, its antigen is unknown.

The data were produced by immunoSEQ multiplex PCR, yet TCRdb's version contains in-frame clones alone and is incomplete. The table shows a few million clones, with about 94% occurring only once. This sequence originates from a man between 18 and 29 years old in good health. The sequencing sample was made of naive CD4+ T cells sorted from blood. As to subset: CD45RA+ positively selected. The rearrangement joins TRBV5-4 to TRBJ2-7; 10 nucleotides line up with TRBD1. CDR3 sequence: CASSLVGQGNDEQYF. The CDR3 nucleotides read TGTGCCAGCAGCTTGGTGGGACAGGGGAACGACGAGCAGTACTTC.